The T cell receptor (beta chain) described here comes from a study of T cells in Graves' hyperthyroidism and ophthalmopathy. In patients aged 18 to 65, hyperthyroidism was newly diagnosed, with duration under 2 months. Diagnostic decisions used clinical symptoms, serum thyroxine and TRAb, thyroid ultrasound and orbital computed tomography. TCR beta CDR3 regions were amplified from RNA. HTBI primers were employed in a first-round RT-PCR of the TCR CDR3. TCRdb processed the multiplex PCR reads anew with MiXCR; each CDR3 protein has one entry. The table records a few hundred thousand distinct CDR3 sequences, about 43% of them present only once. The CDR3 totals 11 residues. V was shortened by 8 bases and J by 2 bases, with 10 bases between the two germline ends. Germline CDR1 SQVTM, CDR2 ANQGSEA.

The sequence was obtained from a woman younger than 30 with Graves' hyperthyroidism. J is TRBJ2-7 and V is TRBV29-1; no firm D call. Sequencing input: peripheral blood or thyroid tissue (not recorded which). CDR3 nucleotides: TGCAGCCCCGGGCCGACCTACGAGCAGTACTTC. It encodes CSPGPTYEQYF.